The 23 T cell receptor beta chains given below trace back to one sample, sequenced in a study of shared clonotypes between healthy human individuals. Method: immunoSEQ multiplex PCR; TCRdb's copy keeps in-frame clones and lacks some. The sample comprises around 500,000 clones, 60% to 85% of which are singletons, and 10% to 15% rests with the top ten. The sequenced sample consisted of PBMCs. The receptors derive from a woman in her 40s in good health. Some clones in this sample may be carry-over from other donors' samples.

The chain employs TRBV7-9 and TRBJ1-6; 9 nucleotides align to TRBD1. The CDR3 contains 14 residues. The germline V gene encodes CDR1 SEHNR and CDR2 FQNEAQ (reference sequence). The V segment lost 5 bases and the J segment 11 bases; nucleotides outside the gene matches: 7. CDR3 DNA: TGTGCCAGCAGCCTGAACAGGGGGCTCGCACCCCTCCACTTT. It yields the protein CASSLNRGLAPLHF. Filled out from reference TRBV7-9 and TRBJ1-6, the complete variable domain reads DTGVSQNPRHKITKRGQNVTFRCDPISEHNRLYWYRQTLGQGPEFLTYFQNEAQLEKSRLLSDRFSAERPKGSFSTLEIQRTEQGDSAMYLCASSLNRGLAPLHFGNGTRLTVT.

This clone came up a few times. The chain joins TRBV27 to TRBJ2-5, with 10 bases matching TRBD2. The V segment lost 3 bases and the J segment 4 bases; nucleotides outside the gene matches: 5. Germline V lookup: CDR1 MNHEY, CDR2 SMNVEV (reference sequence). CDR3 size: 15 residues. The DNA for the CDR3 is TGTGCCAGCAGTTTCGCTAGCGGGAGCCCAGAGACCCAGTACTTC. It encodes CASSFASGSPETQYF.

CDR3 sequence (DNA): TGTGCCAGCAGCGTGAGGGAGAAGTTCCGGTCTTACAATGAGCAGTTCTTC. Protein product: CASSVREKFRSYNEQFF. The J gene is TRBJ2-1, the V gene TRBV9, with a weak D call TRBD2 (5 bases). This CDR3 comprises 17 residues. Germline values: CDR1 SGDLS, CDR2 YYNGEE. Trimming took 2 bases from V and 4 from J, leaving 19 bases between them.

The V gene is TRBV27, the J gene TRBJ2-5; D possibly corresponds to TRBD1 (5 bases). The CDR3 covers 13 residues. Trimming pared 6 bases from V and 2 bases from J, leaving 10 bases between. Germline values: CDR1 MNHEY, CDR2 SMNVEV (reference sequence). The chain's CDR3 is CASSRQPQETQYF. CDR3 coding DNA: TGTGCCAGCAGCCGACAGCCTCAAGAGACCCAGTACTTC.

Note on this clone: At one end the junction does not follow the germline gene, possibly because of a read error. This same CDR3 is encoded by further DNA sequences in the sample. The chain recombines TRBV30 with TRBJ2-1; D remains ambiguous. Per germline, CDR1 GTSNPN and CDR2 SVGIG (reference sequence). The length of the CDR3 is 13 residues. This chain's CDR3 is CAWSTWSWLEQFF. Written as DNA, the CDR3 is TGCGCCTGGAGTACTTGGAGCTGGCTTGAGCAGTTCTTC.

The rearrangement links TRBV5-4 to TRBJ2-5; 13 nucleotides line up with TRBD2. The CDR3 runs to 17 residues. CDR1 SGHNT and CDR2 YYREEE come from the germline V gene (reference sequence). With 0 bases clipped from V and 5 bases from J, the junction kept 7 bases outside the gene matches. As DNA, the CDR3 is TGTGCCAGCAGCTTGGCACTAGCGGGAGGGCGCGGTGAGACCCAGTACTTC. Translation gives CASSLALAGGRGETQYF.

There are a few counts of this clone. The chain combines TRBV5-1 with TRBJ2-2; TRBD2 aligns across 9 bases. The CDR3 contains 15 residues. Germline CDR1 is SGHRS and CDR2 is YFSETQ. V shed 0 bases, J shed 7 bases, and the junction held 4 bases outside the gene matches. In DNA form, the CDR3 reads TGCGCCAGCAGCTTGGTGCTAGCGGGAAACGGGGAGCTGTTTTTT. Its translation: CASSLVLAGNGELFF.

The chain carries TRBV5-4 and TRBJ1-1; weak D call: TRBD1 (6 bases). CDR1 SGHNT and CDR2 YYREEE come from the germline V gene (reference sequence). V was pared by 3 bases and J by 1 base, with 10 bases between. There are 14 residues in the CDR3. The CDR3 coding sequence is TGTGCCAGCAGCTCTCGGGACACGAACACTGAAGCTTTCTTT. Amino acids: CASSSRDTNTEAFF.

This chain joins TRBV11-2 and TRBJ2-7; 9 positions agree with TRBD2. The length of the CDR3 is 15 residues. V trimming: 7 bases; J trimming: 1 base; junction bases outside the gene matches: 8. Germline assignment: CDR1 SGHAT and CDR2 FQNNGV. For the CDR3, the DNA is TGTGCCAGCACCAAGACTAGCGGAGGATCCTACGAGCAGTACTTC. Translated, it gives CASTKTSGGSYEQYF. Looking up the rest from reference TRBV11-2 and TRBJ2-7 gives the full variable domain: EAGVAQSPRYKIIEKRQSVAFWCNPISGHATLYWYQQILGQGPKLLIQFQNNGVVDDSQLPKDRFSAERLKGVDSTLKIQPAKLEDSAVYLCASTKTSGGSYEQYFGPGTRLTVT.

V usage is TRBV5-1 and J usage is TRBJ2-1, with TRBD1 matching over 7 bases. The germline gives CDR1 SGHRS, CDR2 YFSETQ. With V trimmed by 2 bases and J by 7 bases, 0 bases remained unmatched. There are 12 residues in the CDR3. In DNA, the CDR3 is TGCGCCAGCAGCTTACAGGGGAATGAGCAGTTCTTC. It specifies CASSLQGNEQFF.

The chain uses TRBV27 and TRBJ1-1; D unclear. Germline assignment: CDR1 MNHEY and CDR2 SMNVEV (reference sequence). The V gene lost 7 bases and the J gene lost 0 bases, with 3 bases spanning the gap. The CDR3 has 11 amino acids. The CDR3 sequence is CASNLNTEAFF. DNA of the CDR3: TGTGCCAGCAACCTGAACACTGAAGCTTTCTTT.

The V gene is TRBV28, the J gene TRBJ2-2; no firm D call. The CDR3 is made up of 13 amino acids. Germline CDR1 is MDHEN and CDR2 is SYDVKM. V was shortened by 1 base and J by 4 bases, with 4 bases between the two germline ends. The DNA for the CDR3 is TGTGCCAGCAGTTTATCGGTCACCGGGGAGCTGTTTTTT. Translation gives CASSLSVTGELFF.

This clone has a handful of counts. The chain is built from TRBV28 and TRBJ2-3, with D uncertain. Germline values: CDR1 MDHEN, CDR2 SYDVKM. The CDR3 has 11 amino acids. V was cut by 4 bases and J by 8 bases, with 7 bases left in between. CDR3 region: CASSWAVTQYF. As DNA, the CDR3 is TGTGCCAGCAGTTGGGCTGTTACGCAGTATTTT. Drawing the rest from reference TRBV28 and TRBJ2-3, the complete variable domain is DVKVTQSSRYLVKRTGEKVFLECVQDMDHENMFWYRQDPGLGLRLIYFSYDVKMKEKGDIPEGYSVSREKKERFSLILESASTNQTSMYLCASSWAVTQYFGPGTRLTVL.

This clone occurred a few times. The chain uses TRBV7-9 and TRBJ2-2; D is perhaps TRBD1 (6 bases). Trimming removed 4 bases at V and 3 bases at J, with 21 bases between. Germline assignment: CDR1 SEHNR and CDR2 FQNEAQ (reference sequence). This CDR3 region has 18 residues. The CDR3 DNA sequence: TGTGCCAGCAGCTCCTCTCGCGTGGGCAGGGGTGACACCGGGGAGCTGTTTTTT. Its protein product is CASSSSRVGRGDTGELFF.

A remark on this clone: A single base is all that separates this from a far larger clone, so a read error is likely. The identical CDR3 is also encoded by other nucleotide sequences in the sample. This chain connects TRBV18 to TRBJ1-1, with 9 bases fitting TRBD1. This CDR3 is built from 13 residues. Germline V gene sequence: CDR1 KGHSH, CDR2 LQKENI. The trim removed 6 bases at V and 5 bases at J, leaving 4 bases unmatched. CDR3 amino acids: CASSSGQGTEAFF. DNA for the CDR3: TGTGCCAGCTCGTCCGGACAGGGGACTGAAGCTTTCTTT.

The CDR3 DNA follows: TGTGCCAGCAGCCCGGACAGGGGATTTTACGAGCAGTACTTC. Protein sequence: CASSPDRGFYEQYF. The genes are TRBV6-1 and TRBJ2-7, with 9 bases that match TRBD1. The CDR3 contains 14 residues. Germline lookup yields CDR1 MNHNS and CDR2 SASEGT. J gave up 4 bases and V 6 bases, and 7 bases lay outside the gene matches.

V is TRBV30 and J is TRBJ2-7; tentatively, D is TRBD2 (5 bases). The CDR3 consists of 13 residues. With 2 bases removed from V and 6 bases from J, the gap between germline ends came to 14 bases. Germline V CDR1 and CDR2: GTSNPN, SVGIG (reference sequence). The CDR3 DNA sequence: TGTGCCTGGAGTCCCGGGGTAAAGCTCGAGCAGTACTTC. This translates into CAWSPGVKLEQYF.

This sequence joins TRBV5-1 and TRBJ2-1; D may be TRBD2 (6 bases). The CDR3 consists of 17 residues. Per germline, CDR1 SGHRS and CDR2 YFSETQ. V lost 5 bases and J 4 bases, leaving 22 bases between the germline ends. In DNA, the CDR3 is TGCGCCAGCAGGGTATCGGGGCAGCGGGCTACATACAATGAGCAGTTCTTC. This codes for CASRVSGQRATYNEQFF.

The rearrangement joins TRBV5-1 to TRBJ2-6; D possibly corresponds to TRBD1 (5 bases). The CDR3 sequence is 16 residues long. Trimming pared 1 base from V and 0 bases from J, leaving 8 bases between. The germline V gene has CDR1 SGHRS and CDR2 YFSETQ. CDR3 nucleotide sequence: TGCGCCAGCAGCTTGTCAGGGAACTCTGGGGCCAACGTCCTGACTTTC. Protein product: CASSLSGNSGANVLTF.

About this clone: A far larger clone differs by one base, so this is likely a read error. Other nucleotide sequences in the sample specify the same CDR3. V is TRBV30 and J is TRBJ2-5; D is uncertain. Trimming took off 2 bases at V and 9 bases at J, with 16 bases between the two ends. In germline, CDR1 is GTSNPN, CDR2 SVGIG (reference sequence). CDR3 length equals 13 residues. The CDR3 spells CAWSPAASVAQYF. The CDR3 DNA reads TGTGCCTGGAGTCCCGCAGCCTCTGTGGCCCAGTACTTC.

This clone was found many times. The J gene is TRBJ2-1, the V gene TRBV6-4, with D uncertain. The CDR3 runs 14 residues. In germline, CDR1 is MRHNA, CDR2 SNTAGT. The ends were cut back, 2 bases at V and 6 bases at J, with 11 bases in the middle. The CDR3 DNA reads as TGTGCCAGCAGTGACGGTAGCAGCTCCAATGAGCAGTTCTTC. The encoded protein is CASSDGSSSNEQFF.

A single count supports this clone. This rearrangement joins TRBV7-3 to TRBJ2-7; TRBD1 agrees at 7 bases. V dropped 5 bases and J dropped 7; count of bases not matched to a gene: 8. The CDR3 is 13 amino acids. Germline V gene lookup returns CDR1 SGHTA and CDR2 FQGTGA. CDR3 nucleotide sequence: TGTGCCAGCAGCCCCCGCGACAGGGCGGAGCAGTACTTC. Its protein is CASSPRDRAEQYF. The complete variable domain, with remaining parts taken from reference TRBV7-3 and TRBJ2-7, reads GAGVSQTPSNKVTEKGKYVELRCDPISGHTALYWYRQSLGQGPEFLIYFQGTGAADDSGLPNDRFFAVRPEGSVSTLKIQRTERGDSAVYLCASSPRDRAEQYFGPGTRLTVT.

This clone has more than one count but fewer than ten. The genes are TRBV11-2 and TRBJ2-1; 11 nucleotides match TRBD2. CDR1 is SGHAT, CDR2 FQNNGV, per germline. V was pared by 4 bases and J by 2 bases, with 1 base of the junction left unmatched. The CDR3 extends over 15 amino acids. CDR3 sequence: CASSSGLAAYNEQFF. Here the CDR3 DNA reads TGTGCCAGCAGCTCGGGACTAGCGGCCTACAATGAGCAGTTCTTC.